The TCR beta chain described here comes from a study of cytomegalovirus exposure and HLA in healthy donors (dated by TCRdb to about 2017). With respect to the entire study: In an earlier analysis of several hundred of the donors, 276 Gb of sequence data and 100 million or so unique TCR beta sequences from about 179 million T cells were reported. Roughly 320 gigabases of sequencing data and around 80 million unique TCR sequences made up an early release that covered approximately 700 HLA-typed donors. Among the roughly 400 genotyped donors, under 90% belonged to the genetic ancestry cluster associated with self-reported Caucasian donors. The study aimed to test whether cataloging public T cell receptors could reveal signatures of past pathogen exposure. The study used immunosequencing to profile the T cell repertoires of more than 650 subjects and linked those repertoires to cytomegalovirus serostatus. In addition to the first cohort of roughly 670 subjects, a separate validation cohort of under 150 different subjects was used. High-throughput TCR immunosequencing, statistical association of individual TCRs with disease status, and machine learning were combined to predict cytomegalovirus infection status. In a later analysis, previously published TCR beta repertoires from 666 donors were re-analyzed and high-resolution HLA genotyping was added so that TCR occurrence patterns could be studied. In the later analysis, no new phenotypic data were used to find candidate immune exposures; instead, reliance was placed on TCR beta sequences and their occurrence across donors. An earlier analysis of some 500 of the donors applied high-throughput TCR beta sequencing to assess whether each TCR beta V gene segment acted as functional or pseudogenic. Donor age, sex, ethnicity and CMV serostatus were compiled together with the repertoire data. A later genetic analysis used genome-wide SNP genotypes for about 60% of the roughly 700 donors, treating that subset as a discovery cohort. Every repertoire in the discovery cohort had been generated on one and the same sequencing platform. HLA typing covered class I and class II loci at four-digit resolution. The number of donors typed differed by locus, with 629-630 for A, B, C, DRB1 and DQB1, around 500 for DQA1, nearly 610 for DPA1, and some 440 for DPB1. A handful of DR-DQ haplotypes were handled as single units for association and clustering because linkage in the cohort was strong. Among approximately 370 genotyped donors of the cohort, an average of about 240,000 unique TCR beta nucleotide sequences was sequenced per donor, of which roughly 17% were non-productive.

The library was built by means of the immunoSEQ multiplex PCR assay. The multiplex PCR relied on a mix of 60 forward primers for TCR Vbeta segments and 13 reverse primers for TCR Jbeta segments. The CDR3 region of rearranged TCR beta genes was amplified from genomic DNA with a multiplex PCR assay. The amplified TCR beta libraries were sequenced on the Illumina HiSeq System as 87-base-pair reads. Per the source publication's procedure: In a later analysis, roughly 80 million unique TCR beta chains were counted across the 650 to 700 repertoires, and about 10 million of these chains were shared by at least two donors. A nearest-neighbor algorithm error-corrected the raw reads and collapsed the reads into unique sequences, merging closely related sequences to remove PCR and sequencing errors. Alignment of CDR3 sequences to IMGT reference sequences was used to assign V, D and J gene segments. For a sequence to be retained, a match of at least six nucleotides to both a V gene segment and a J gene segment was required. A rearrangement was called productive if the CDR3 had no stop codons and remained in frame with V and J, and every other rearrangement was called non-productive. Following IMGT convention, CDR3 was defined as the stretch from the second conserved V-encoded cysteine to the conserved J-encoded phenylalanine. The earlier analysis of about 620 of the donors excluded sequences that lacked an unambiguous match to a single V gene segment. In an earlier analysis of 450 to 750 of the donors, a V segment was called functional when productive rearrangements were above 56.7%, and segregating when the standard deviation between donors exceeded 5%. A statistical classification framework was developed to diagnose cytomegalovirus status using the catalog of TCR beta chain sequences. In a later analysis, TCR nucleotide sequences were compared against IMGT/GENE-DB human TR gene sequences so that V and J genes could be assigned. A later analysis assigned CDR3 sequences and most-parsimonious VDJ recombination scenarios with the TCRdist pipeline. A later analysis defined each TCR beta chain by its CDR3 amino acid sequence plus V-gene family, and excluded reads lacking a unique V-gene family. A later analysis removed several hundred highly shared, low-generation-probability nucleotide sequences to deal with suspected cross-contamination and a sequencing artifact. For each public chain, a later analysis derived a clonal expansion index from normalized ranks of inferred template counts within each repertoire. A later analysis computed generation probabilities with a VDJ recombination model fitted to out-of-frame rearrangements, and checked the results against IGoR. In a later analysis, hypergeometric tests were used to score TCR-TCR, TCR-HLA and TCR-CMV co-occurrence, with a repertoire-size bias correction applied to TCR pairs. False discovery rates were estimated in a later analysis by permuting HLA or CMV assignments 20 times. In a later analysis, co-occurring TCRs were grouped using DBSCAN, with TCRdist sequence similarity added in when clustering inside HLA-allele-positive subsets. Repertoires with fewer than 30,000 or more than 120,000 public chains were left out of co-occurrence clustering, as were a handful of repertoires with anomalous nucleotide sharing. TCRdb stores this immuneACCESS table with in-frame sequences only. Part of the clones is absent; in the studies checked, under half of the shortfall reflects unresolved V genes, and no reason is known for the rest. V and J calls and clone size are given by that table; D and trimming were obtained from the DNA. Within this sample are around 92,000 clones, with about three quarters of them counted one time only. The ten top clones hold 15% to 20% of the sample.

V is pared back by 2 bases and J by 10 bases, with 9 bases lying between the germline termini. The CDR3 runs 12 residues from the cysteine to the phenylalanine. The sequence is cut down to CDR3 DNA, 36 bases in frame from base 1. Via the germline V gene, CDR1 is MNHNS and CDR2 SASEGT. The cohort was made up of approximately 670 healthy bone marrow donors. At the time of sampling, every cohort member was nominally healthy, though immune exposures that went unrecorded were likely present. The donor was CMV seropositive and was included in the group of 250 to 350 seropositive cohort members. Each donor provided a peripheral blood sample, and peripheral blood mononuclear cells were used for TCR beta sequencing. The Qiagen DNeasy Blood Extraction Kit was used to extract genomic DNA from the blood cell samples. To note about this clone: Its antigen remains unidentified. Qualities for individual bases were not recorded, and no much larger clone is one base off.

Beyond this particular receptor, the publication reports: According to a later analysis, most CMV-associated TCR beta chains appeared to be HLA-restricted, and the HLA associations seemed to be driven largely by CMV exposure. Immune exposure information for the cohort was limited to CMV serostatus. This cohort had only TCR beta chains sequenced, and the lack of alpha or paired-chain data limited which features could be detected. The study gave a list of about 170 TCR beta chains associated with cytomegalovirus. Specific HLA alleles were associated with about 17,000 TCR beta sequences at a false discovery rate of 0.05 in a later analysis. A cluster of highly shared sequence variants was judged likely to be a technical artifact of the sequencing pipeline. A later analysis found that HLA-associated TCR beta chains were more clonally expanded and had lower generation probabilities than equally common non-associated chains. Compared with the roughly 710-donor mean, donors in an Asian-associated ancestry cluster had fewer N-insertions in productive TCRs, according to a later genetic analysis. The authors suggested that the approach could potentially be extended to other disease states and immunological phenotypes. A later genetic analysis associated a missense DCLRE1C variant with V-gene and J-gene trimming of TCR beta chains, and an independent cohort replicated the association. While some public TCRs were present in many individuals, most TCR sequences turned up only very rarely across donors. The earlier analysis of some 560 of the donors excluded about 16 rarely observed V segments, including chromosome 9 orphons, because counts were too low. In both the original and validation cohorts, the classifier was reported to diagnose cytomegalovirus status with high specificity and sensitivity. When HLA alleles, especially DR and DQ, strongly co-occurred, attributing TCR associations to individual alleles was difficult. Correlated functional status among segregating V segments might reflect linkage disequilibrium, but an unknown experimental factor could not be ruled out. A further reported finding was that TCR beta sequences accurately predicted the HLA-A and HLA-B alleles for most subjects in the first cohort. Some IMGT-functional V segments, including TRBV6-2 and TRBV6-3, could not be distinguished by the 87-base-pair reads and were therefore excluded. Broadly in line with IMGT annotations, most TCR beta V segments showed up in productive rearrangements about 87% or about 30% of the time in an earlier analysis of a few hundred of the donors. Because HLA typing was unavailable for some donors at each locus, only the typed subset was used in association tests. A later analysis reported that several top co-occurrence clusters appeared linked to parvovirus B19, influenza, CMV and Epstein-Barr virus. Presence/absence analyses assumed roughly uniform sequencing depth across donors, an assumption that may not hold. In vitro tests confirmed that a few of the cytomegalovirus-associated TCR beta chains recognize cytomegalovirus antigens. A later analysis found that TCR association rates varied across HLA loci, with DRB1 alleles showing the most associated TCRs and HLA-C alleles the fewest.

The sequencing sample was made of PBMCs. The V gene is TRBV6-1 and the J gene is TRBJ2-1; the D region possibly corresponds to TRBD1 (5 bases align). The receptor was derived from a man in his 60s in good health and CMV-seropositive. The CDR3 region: CASSEQGYEQFF. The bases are TGTGCCAGCAGTGAACAGGGCTACGAGCAGTTCTTC.